Listed here are 19 T cell receptor beta chains from one sample, sequenced in a study of radiotherapy plus CTLA-4 blockade in lung cancer. Measured with immunoSEQ multiplex PCR; TCRdb has only the in-frame clones, and not every one. This sample carries tens of thousands of clones, around 88% of them seen once, and the ten largest clones take 2% to 2.5%. The input for sequencing was peripheral blood, taken from a patient treated with radiotherapy plus ipilimumab. These TCRs come from a human donor with non-small cell lung cancer who had a partial response to radiotherapy plus ipilimumab.

The chain has TRBV27 and TRBJ2-1, with a tentative D call TRBD2 (6 bases). The CDR3 extends over 16 amino acids. Germline CDR1 reads MNHEY; CDR2 reads SMNVEV (reference sequence). Trimming took 2 bases from V and 4 from J, leaving 15 bases between them. The DNA of the CDR3 is TGTGCCAGCAGTTTACTTGGGGGGACCGGGTACAATGAGCAGTTCTTC. Translating it yields CASSLLGGTGYNEQFF.

The rearrangement joins TRBV5-6 to TRBJ2-7; the match to TRBD2 covers 11 bases. V dropped 0 bases and J dropped 4; count of bases not matched to a gene: 3. The CDR3 spans 15 residues. Germline V gene lookup returns CDR1 SGHDT and CDR2 YYEEEE. Here the CDR3 reads CASSLALAGGYEQYF. The CDR3 nucleotides are TGTGCCAGCAGCTTGGCCTTAGCGGGAGGGTACGAGCAGTACTTC.

V usage is TRBV7-2 and J usage is TRBJ2-7, with no clear D. The ends were cut back, 0 bases at V and 6 bases at J, with 9 bases in the middle. Germline CDR1 and CDR2: SGHTA and FQGNSA. CDR3 length: 13 residues. This chain's CDR3 is CASSLAQTVEQYV. Written as DNA, the CDR3 is TGTGCCAGCAGCTTAGCACAGACCGTCGAGCAGTACGTC.

The V gene is TRBV7-2, the J gene TRBJ2-3; D is undetermined. Per germline, CDR1 SGHTA and CDR2 FQGNSA. The length of the CDR3 is 13 residues. V lost 1 base and J lost 4, with 6 bases in between. In DNA, the CDR3 is TGTGCCAGCAGCTTAGTACGAGCAGATACGCAGTATTTT. It encodes CASSLVRADTQYF. The full variable domain, rest sourced from reference TRBV7-2 and TRBJ2-3, is GAGVSQSPSNKVTEKGKDVELRCDPISGHTALYWYRQSLGQGLEFLIYFQGNSAPDKSGLPSDRFSAERTGGSVSTLTIQRTQQEDSAVYLCASSLVRADTQYFGPGTRLTVL.

The rearrangement joins TRBV18 to TRBJ2-1; D is unclear. CDR1 is KGHSH and CDR2 is LQKENI in the germline V gene. The CDR3 has 12 amino acids. V lost 3 bases and J 6 bases, leaving 6 bases between the germline ends. The CDR3 here is CASSPAVNEQFF. The CDR3 nucleotides are TGTGCCAGCTCACCGGCTGTCAATGAGCAGTTCTTC. The entire variable domain, with the rest obtained from reference TRBV18 and TRBJ2-1, is as follows: NAGVMQNPRHLVRRRGQEARLRCSPMKGHSHVYWYRQLPEEGLKFMVYLQKENIIDESGMPKERFSAEFPKEGPSILRIQQVVRGDSAAYFCASSPAVNEQFFGPGTRLTVL.

The chain uses TRBV5-1 and TRBJ2-3; D ambiguous. The germline CDR1 and CDR2 sequences are SGHRS and YFSETQ. Trimming left V 2 bases short and J 0 bases short, with 13 bases between. The CDR3 loop spans 16 amino acids. The CDR3 DNA reads as TGCGCCAGCAGCTTTTTTTACGGAGATAGCACAGATACGCAGTATTTT. Amino acids: CASSFFYGDSTDTQYF.

V is TRBV18 and J is TRBJ1-5; a weak D match, TRBD1 (6 bases). Germline V CDR1 and CDR2: KGHSH, LQKENI. The V gene lost 4 bases and the J gene lost 4 bases, with 11 bases spanning the gap. The CDR3 is made up of 14 amino acids. Here the CDR3 reads CASSRDTQNQPQHF. In nucleotides, the CDR3 is TGTGCCAGCTCACGGGACACTCAAAATCAGCCCCAGCATTTT.

A few counts support this clone. The genes are TRBV5-1 and TRBJ1-4, with 7 bases fitting TRBD1. CDR3 size: 14 residues. J lost 7 bases, V lost 4 bases, and 7 bases had no gene match. Per the germline V gene, CDR1 is SGHRS and CDR2 is YFSETQ. The CDR3 sequence is CASSKTGEAEKLFF. The DNA of the CDR3 is TGCGCCAGCAGCAAAACAGGGGAGGCTGAAAAACTGTTTTTT.

Only one count was recorded for this clone. The chain is built from TRBV6-5 and TRBJ1-3; D not certain. Germline assignment: CDR1 MNHEY and CDR2 SVGAGI. CDR3 length: 14 amino acids. V lost 11 bases and J lost 0, with 14 bases in between. For the CDR3, the DNA is TGTGCCGCTAGGGAGGGATACTCTGGAAACACCATATATTTT. Protein product: CAAREGYSGNTIYF.

The V call is TRBV29-1, the J call TRBJ2-2; tentatively, D is TRBD1 (7 bases). The V gene lost 5 bases and the J gene lost 7 bases, with 35 bases spanning the gap. Germline CDR1 is SQVTM and CDR2 is ANQGSEA. The CDR3 has 20 residues. CDR3: CSVPQRGRQVTHWTNGELFF. In DNA, the CDR3 is TGCAGCGTTCCCCAAAGGGGGCGACAAGTAACACATTGGACTAACGGGGAGCTGTTTTTT.

The V gene is TRBV29-1, the J gene TRBJ2-1; 8 nucleotides agree with TRBD2. Germline V CDR1 and CDR2: SQVTM, ANQGSEA. The length of the CDR3 is 12 residues. V was clipped by 6 bases and J by 9 bases; unmatched bases: 7. DNA for the CDR3: TGCAGCGTGGAATACGGGGGGGGTGAGCAGTTCTTC. It translates to CSVEYGGGEQFF.

The rearrangement uses TRBV19 and TRBJ1-1; 7 bases are shared with TRBD1. CDR3 length equals 14 residues. CDR1 is LNHDA, CDR2 SQIVND, per germline (reference sequence). V dropped 6 bases and J dropped 1; count of bases not matched to a gene: 5. The CDR3 loop is CASSPGGRNTEAFF. The CDR3 region has the DNA TGTGCCAGTAGCCCAGGGGGTCGGAACACTGAAGCTTTCTTT.

This sequence joins TRBV7-2 and TRBJ2-5; TRBD1 might be the D (6 bases). Germline CDR1 reads SGHTA; CDR2 reads FQGNSA. The ends were cut back, 7 bases at V and 4 bases at J, with 13 bases in the middle. The CDR3 has 13 residues. The CDR3 bases are TGTGCCAGCACTCAGGGGAGCCTAGAGACCCAGTACTTC. It yields the protein CASTQGSLETQYF.

The chain recombines TRBV7-3 with TRBJ2-2; D gene uncertain. The CDR3 contains 15 residues. The germline V gene has CDR1 SGHTA and CDR2 FQGTGA. V was clipped by 3 bases and J by 0 bases, with 8 bases between them. The CDR3 sequence: CASSFQFANTGELFF. CDR3 nucleotides: TGTGCCAGCAGCTTTCAGTTCGCGAACACCGGGGAGCTGTTTTTT.

The V gene is TRBV19, the J gene TRBJ2-3; D remains unclear. The CDR3 is 13 residues long. The V gene's germline CDR1 is LNHDA and CDR2 SQIVND (reference sequence). Trimming took 6 bases from V and 0 from J, leaving 7 bases between them. CDR3: CASSPTSTDTQYF. The CDR3, as DNA: TGTGCCAGTAGCCCCACTAGCACAGATACGCAGTATTTT.

Of note for this clone: Additional DNA sequences in this sample encode the identical CDR3. The rearrangement links TRBV7-3 to TRBJ2-3, with D possibly TRBD2 on 6 matching bases. Germline CDR1 SGHTA, CDR2 FQGTGA. Trimming shortened V by 1 base and J by 3 bases, and 14 bases separated the two germline ends. The CDR3 consists of 16 residues. The CDR3 DNA is TGTGCCAGCAGCTTAAGGGCGCGGGGCGGGACAGATACGCAGTATTTT. It specifies CASSLRARGGTDTQYF. Full variable domain (outside the CDR3, taken from reference TRBV7-3 and TRBJ2-3): GAGVSQTPSNKVTEKGKYVELRCDPISGHTALYWYRQSLGQGPEFLIYFQGTGAADDSGLPNDRFFAVRPEGSVSTLKIQRTERGDSAVYLCASSLRARGGTDTQYFGPGTRLTVL.

J is TRBJ1-2 and V is TRBV4-3; D remains unclear. V gave up 1 base and J gave up 8 bases, with 14 bases separating them. Germline V gene sequence: CDR1 LGHNA, CDR2 YSLEER. The CDR3 spans 14 residues. CDR3 residues: CASSQVLGGRGYTF. The CDR3, as DNA: TGCGCCAGCAGCCAAGTTTTAGGAGGGCGAGGCTACACCTTC.

This chain uses TRBV4-3 with TRBJ2-1; a possible D gene is TRBD2 (6 bases). Trimming left V 4 bases short and J 0 bases short, with 19 bases between. The CDR3 extends over 18 amino acids. CDR1 is LGHNA, CDR2 YSLEER, per germline. As DNA, the CDR3 is TGCGCCAGCAGCCGCCAGGCCGGGAGCGCACGCTCCTACAATGAGCAGTTCTTC. Protein product: CASSRQAGSARSYNEQFF.

The CDR3, as DNA: TGTGCCAGTAGTAGACAGGGAGTGGGTGACACTGAAGCTTTCTTT. As protein: CASSRQGVGDTEAFF. The chain employs TRBV19 and TRBJ1-1; TRBD1 matches 7 bases. CDR3 length equals 15 residues. Per germline, CDR1 LNHDA and CDR2 SQIVND (reference sequence). J gave up 3 bases and V 4 bases, and 8 bases lay outside the gene matches.